The 27 T cell receptor beta chains below were found in one sample sequenced in a study of CD8 T cells in Susac syndrome (dated 2019 in TCRdb). The library came from the immunoSEQ multiplex PCR assay. RNA was extracted using the RNeasy kit, and about 0.5 to 1 ug of the RNA was reverse transcribed with random hexamers. Using fastp trimming at Q25 and MiXCR clonotype assembly, TCRdb reanalyzed the public sequencing data and kept in-frame beta chains. Each record represents a unique CDR3 protein, reported with the most common genes and DNA among its rows. This sample is represented by 75,000 to 95,000 distinct CDR3 sequences; roughly 96% of them were singletons. The top ten constitute roughly 0.68% of the sample. Sequencing input: CD8+ T cells from PBMCs. The receptor source for this set is a human donor with Susac syndrome.

The chain employs TRBV19 and TRBJ1-2; 7 bases agree with TRBD1. Germline V lookup: CDR1 LNHDA, CDR2 SQIVND (reference sequence). J lost 4 bases, V lost 6 bases, and 5 bases had no gene match. The CDR3 has 13 residues. The CDR3 DNA reads as TGTGCCAGTAGGCCGCCAGGGGGCTATGGCTACACCTTC. As protein: CASRPPGGYGYTF.

The rearrangement uses TRBV19 and TRBJ2-1; D possibly corresponds to TRBD1 (6 bases). The length of the CDR3 is 12 residues. Trimming shortened V by 3 bases and J by 10 bases, and 10 bases separated the two germline ends. Germline V gene sequence: CDR1 LNHDA, CDR2 SQIVND (reference sequence). CDR3 residues: CASSISRGEQFF. The CDR3 nucleotides are TGTGCCAGTAGTATTTCCAGGGGAGAGCAGTTCTTC.

The chain is built from TRBV4-3 and TRBJ2-1; D unclear. Per germline, CDR1 LGHNA and CDR2 YSLEER. V lost 0 bases and J 7 bases, leaving 13 bases between the germline ends. The CDR3 sequence is 15 residues long. The CDR3 is CASSQDRHPRNEQFF. DNA for the CDR3: TGCGCCAGCAGCCAAGATAGGCATCCTAGGAATGAGCAGTTCTTC.

This clonotype was found once. The chain links TRBV5-1 to TRBJ1-5, with D perhaps TRBD1 (6 bases). V gave up 4 bases and J gave up 6 bases, with 14 bases separating them. Germline-derived CDR1 and CDR2 are SGHRS and YFSETQ. The CDR3 consists of 14 residues. The CDR3, as DNA: TGCGCCAGCAGCCCGGGACATGACGGTCAGCCCCAGCATTTT. The encoded protein is CASSPGHDGQPQHF.

The rearrangement joins TRBV29-1 to TRBJ2-7; the match to TRBD1 covers 7 bases. The V segment lost 5 bases and the J segment 5 bases; nucleotides outside the gene matches: 3. Germline CDR1 SQVTM, CDR2 ANQGSEA. This CDR3 region has 11 residues. CDR3 sequence reads: CSVRGPDEQYF. The DNA for the CDR3 is TGCAGCGTTAGGGGGCCGGACGAGCAGTACTTC.

The V gene is TRBV12-3 or TRBV12-4, the J gene TRBJ2-1; 12 bases agree with TRBD2. CDR3 size: 17 residues. Unmatched junction bases numbered 6, after V lost 6 bases and J lost 0 bases. The CDR3 DNA reads TGTGCCAGCAGCCCCGAGACTAGCGGGAGCTCCTACAATGAGCAGTTCTTC. Translating gives CASSPETSGSSYNEQFF.

The chain couples TRBV11-2 to TRBJ1-5; D is possibly TRBD1 (5 bases). Trimming left V 4 bases short and J 6 bases short, with 10 bases between. Per germline, CDR1 SGHAT and CDR2 FQNNGV. There are 13 residues in the CDR3. CDR3 amino acids: CASSYGGGQPQHF. The CDR3 DNA follows: TGTGCCAGCAGCTATGGGGGGGGTCAGCCCCAGCATTTT.

The CDR3 sequence: CSASSGASDTQYF. For the CDR3, the DNA is TGCAGTGCTTCTAGCGGGGCCTCGGATACGCAGTATTTT. The gene calls are TRBV20-1 and TRBJ2-3, with 9 nucleotides matching TRBD2. The CDR3 covers 13 residues. Looked up from germline, CDR1 is DFQATT and CDR2 is SNEGSKA (reference sequence). J lost 6 bases, V lost 5 bases, and 6 bases had no gene match.

The V gene is TRBV28, the J gene TRBJ2-7; 9 positions agree with TRBD1. CDR1 and CDR2 from the germline V gene are MDHEN and SYDVKM. V dropped 5 bases and J dropped 6; count of bases not matched to a gene: 8. The CDR3 spans 14 residues. The CDR3 nucleotides read TGTGCCAGCAGTACGGCCGGGACAGGGACCGAGCAGTACTTC. Amino acids: CASSTAGTGTEQYF. The variable domain in full, completed from reference TRBV28 and TRBJ2-7, reads DVKVTQSSRYLVKRTGEKVFLECVQDMDHENMFWYRQDPGLGLRLIYFSYDVKMKEKGDIPEGYSVSREKKERFSLILESASTNQTSMYLCASSTAGTGTEQYFGPGTRLTVT.

Written as DNA, the CDR3 is TGTGCCAGCAGGGTGGACAGCTCCTTGAACACTGAAGCTTTCTTT. This codes for CASRVDSSLNTEAFF. The chain joins TRBV7-9 to TRBJ1-1, with D tentatively TRBD1 (6 bases). V lost 6 bases to trimming and J lost 0 bases, with 14 bases between them. The germline CDR1 and CDR2 sequences are SEHNR and FQNEAQ (reference sequence). CDR3 length equals 15 residues.

The chain recombines TRBV20-1 with TRBJ2-1; 13 positions agree with TRBD2. This CDR3 has 18 residues. Germline V gives CDR1 DFQATT, CDR2 SNEGSKA (reference sequence). Trimming took 4 bases from V and 0 from J; bases not matched to a gene: 9. The CDR3 bases are TGCAGTGCTACCCGACTAGCGGGGGGTGTTGTCTCCTACAATGAGCAGTTCTTC. Residues: CSATRLAGGVVSYNEQFF.

J is TRBJ1-1 and V is TRBV5-1; D is unclear. The CDR3 contains 13 residues. CDR1 is SGHRS and CDR2 is YFSETQ in the germline V gene. V lost 6 bases to trimming and J lost 6 bases, with 15 bases between them. CDR3 protein: CASNRGEAAEAFF. The CDR3 DNA follows: TGCGCCAGCAACCGGGGTGAGGCGGCTGAAGCTTTCTTT.

The chain combines TRBV13 with TRBJ2-3; 10 positions agree with TRBD2. Germline V gives CDR1 PRHDT, CDR2 FYEKMQ (reference sequence). The CDR3 runs to 16 residues. V shed 1 base, J shed 4 bases, and the junction held 5 bases outside the gene matches. The DNA for the CDR3 is TGTGCCAGCAGCTTAGTTGGTAGCGGGGGGCCAGATACGCAGTATTTT. The encoded protein is CASSLVGSGGPDTQYF. Full variable domain (missing parts from reference TRBV13 and TRBJ2-3): AAGVIQSPRHLIKEKRETATLKCYPIPRHDTVYWYQQGPGQDPQFLISFYEKMQSDKGSIPDRFSAQQFSDYHSELNMSSLELGDSALYFCASSLVGSGGPDTQYFGPGTRLTVL.

This chain joins TRBV20-1 and TRBJ2-7, with 7 bases lining up with TRBD2. The germline CDR1 and CDR2 sequences are DFQATT and SNEGSKA (reference sequence). J lost 3 bases, V lost 5 bases, and 7 bases had no gene match. The CDR3 runs 13 residues. The CDR3 region has the DNA TGCAGTGCTCCGGGGGGACCCTACTACGAGCAGTACTTC. The encoded protein is CSAPGGPYYEQYF.

The J gene is TRBJ2-7, the V gene TRBV7-2; D not certain. CDR1 is SGHTA and CDR2 is FQGNSA in the germline V gene. The CDR3 has 12 amino acids. Deletions cut 5 bases from V and 3 bases from J, with 8 bases between. The CDR3, as DNA: TGTGCCAGCAGCCAAACAGACTACGAGCAGTACTTC. Translation gives CASSQTDYEQYF.

The chain is built from TRBV29-1 and TRBJ1-1, with 7 positions matching TRBD1. Germline V gene data show CDR1 as SQVTM and CDR2 as ANQGSEA. V shed 6 bases and J 1 base; nucleotides not matched to a gene: 17. The CDR3 covers 17 residues. DNA of the CDR3: TGCAGCGTGCTGATCGAACAGGGGCTCCGACCGAACACTGAAGCTTTCTTT. It codes for CSVLIEQGLRPNTEAFF. The whole variable domain, remainder taken from reference TRBV29-1 and TRBJ1-1, is SAVISQKPSRDICQRGTSLTIQCQVDSQVTMMFWYRQQPGQSLTLIATANQGSEATYESGFVIDKFPISRPNLTFSTLTVSNMSPEDSSIYLCSVLIEQGLRPNTEAFFGQGTRLTVV.

This clonotype occurred once. This chain connects TRBV4-1 to TRBJ1-5; D ambiguous. CDR1 is MGHRA, CDR2 YSYEKL, per germline. Trimming took 3 bases from V and 0 from J, leaving 12 bases between them. The CDR3 sequence is 16 residues long. CDR3 nucleotides: TGCGCCAGCAGCCAGAATGTGGATTATAGCAATCAGCCCCAGCATTTT. Amino acid sequence: CASSQNVDYSNQPQHF.

This clonotype was recorded only once. The rearrangement uses TRBV5-4 and TRBJ1-6, with a tentative D call TRBD1 (5 bases). CDR3 size: 15 residues. Germline V lookup: CDR1 SGHNT, CDR2 YYREEE (reference sequence). The germline V and J ends were trimmed by 3 bases and 9 bases, with 16 bases remaining between them. The CDR3 nucleotides are TGTGCCAGCAGCTGGACCGGGGCCAGAGGTTCACCCCTCCACTTT. This translates into CASSWTGARGSPLHF.

The rearrangement links TRBV20-1 to TRBJ1-1; 8 bases match TRBD1. The ends lost 2 bases at V and 0 bases at J; junction bases unmatched: 2. Germline V lookup: CDR1 DFQATT, CDR2 SNEGSKA (reference sequence). The CDR3 runs 14 residues. The CDR3 loop is CSARLRGLNTEAFF. The CDR3 DNA sequence: TGCAGTGCTAGACTCAGGGGGCTGAACACTGAAGCTTTCTTT.

The chain carries TRBV4-3 and TRBJ2-5, with D possibly being TRBD1 or TRBD2 (5 bases each). The V and J ends lost 0 bases and 6 bases respectively, with 11 bases between them. Germline V gives CDR1 LGHNA, CDR2 YSLEER. This CDR3 has 14 amino acids. This chain's CDR3 is CASSQDVREQTQYF. The CDR3 DNA reads TGCGCCAGCAGCCAAGATGTCAGGGAGCAGACCCAGTACTTC.

The V gene is TRBV12-3 or TRBV12-4, the J gene TRBJ2-3; D may be TRBD1 (6 bases). The length of the CDR3 is 15 residues. V was shortened by 5 bases and J by 2 bases, with 14 bases between the two germline ends. CDR3 region: CASSNFGDNTDTQYF. The CDR3 coding sequence is TGTGCCAGCAGTAACTTCGGGGACAACACAGATACGCAGTATTTT.

The chain links TRBV2 to TRBJ1-2, with D unclear. The germline gives CDR1 SNHLY, CDR2 FYNNEI. This CDR3 is 10 amino acids long. V dropped 8 bases and J dropped 8 bases, with 9 bases sitting between them. The chain's CDR3 is CASAFLGYTF. The CDR3 DNA follows: TGTGCCAGCGCTTTCCTGGGCTACACCTTC.

V usage is TRBV9 and J usage is TRBJ2-1, with 10 nucleotides matching TRBD2. Trimming at V came to 3 bases and at J to 5 bases, leaving 11 bases not matched to a gene. Germline CDR1 reads SGDLS; CDR2 reads YYNGEE. This CDR3 is 17 amino acids long. The CDR3 DNA reads as TGTGCCAGCAGCGCGGAGGGTCTAGCGGGGGCCAACAATGAGCAGTTCTTC. It is translated as CASSAEGLAGANNEQFF.

V usage is TRBV18 and J usage is TRBJ2-3; D not resolved. In germline, CDR1 is KGHSH, CDR2 LQKENI. V was pared by 0 bases and J by 0 bases, with 7 bases between. The CDR3 covers 15 residues. The CDR3 coding sequence is TGTGCCAGCTCACCACCAATACGGAGCACAGATACGCAGTATTTT. As protein: CASSPPIRSTDTQYF.

The CDR3 region is CASRGGNTEAFF. CDR3 DNA sequence: TGCGCCAGCAGGGGTGGGAACACTGAAGCTTTCTTT. V gene TRBV10-2 combines with J gene TRBJ1-1; D not resolved. Germline lookup yields CDR1 WSHSY and CDR2 SAAADI. The CDR3 has 12 amino acids. V lost 6 bases and J 1 base, leaving 6 bases between the germline ends.

The chain employs TRBV4-3 and TRBJ2-4; 7 bases are shared with TRBD1. The junction had 8 bases not matched to a gene; V was cut back by 4 bases and J by 8 bases. Germline CDR1 and CDR2: LGHNA and YSLEER. The CDR3 consists of 14 residues. The CDR3 here is CASSPGGVGDIQYF. CDR3 bases: TGCGCCAGCAGCCCAGGGGGTGTGGGGGACATTCAGTACTTC.

V is TRBV19 and J is TRBJ2-7; maybe TRBD1 (5 bases). The CDR3 spans 14 residues. CDR1 and CDR2 from the germline V gene are LNHDA and SQIVND (reference sequence). V gave up 3 bases and J gave up 3 bases, with 12 bases separating them. The CDR3 protein is CASSITYRSYEQYF. Written as DNA, the CDR3 is TGTGCCAGTAGTATCACCTACAGGAGCTACGAGCAGTACTTC.